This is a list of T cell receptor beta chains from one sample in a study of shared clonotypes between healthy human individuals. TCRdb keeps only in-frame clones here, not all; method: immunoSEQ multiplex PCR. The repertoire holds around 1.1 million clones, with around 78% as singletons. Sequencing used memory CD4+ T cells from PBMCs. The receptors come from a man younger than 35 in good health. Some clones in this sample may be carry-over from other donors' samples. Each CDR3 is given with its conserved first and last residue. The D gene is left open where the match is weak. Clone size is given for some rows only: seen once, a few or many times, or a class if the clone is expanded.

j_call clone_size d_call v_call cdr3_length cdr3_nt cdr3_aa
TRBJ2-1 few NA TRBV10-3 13 TGTGCCATCAGTGTATGGGAAGCGAATGAGCAGTTCTTC CAISVWEANEQFF
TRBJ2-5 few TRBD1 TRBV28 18 TGTGCCAGCAGCCCAGGGAGCCCGGGACAGGGTGTCGGAGAGACCCAGTACTTC CASSPGSPGQGVGETQYF
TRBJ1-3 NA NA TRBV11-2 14 TGTGCCAGCAGCCAGACAGACTCTGGAAACACCATATATTTT CASSQTDSGNTIYF
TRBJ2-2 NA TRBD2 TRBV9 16 TGTGCCAGCAGCGTAGGACTAGCGGCGAACACCGGGGAGCTGTTTTTT CASSVGLAANTGELFF
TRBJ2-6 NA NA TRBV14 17 TGTGCCAGCAGCCCCTTTAACGGATTCTCTGGGGCCAACGTCCTGACTTTC CASSPFNGFSGANVLTF
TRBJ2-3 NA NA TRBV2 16 TGTGCCAGCAGTGCCTGGCGGGCCCCTAGCACAGATACGCAGTATTTT CASSAWRAPSTDTQYF
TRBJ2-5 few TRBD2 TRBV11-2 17 TGTGCCAGCAGCTCCCTCCAGACTAGCGGAACGGAAGAGACCCAGTACTTC CASSSLQTSGTEETQYF
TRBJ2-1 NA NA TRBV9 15 TGTGCCAGCAGCGTAGATGCGGGTTCCTACAATGAGCAGTTCTTC CASSVDAGSYNEQFF
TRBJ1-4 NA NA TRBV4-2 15 TGTGCCAGCAGCCAAGATCTGATTTCAAATGAAAAACTGTTTTTT CASSQDLISNEKLFF
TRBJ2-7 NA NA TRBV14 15 TGTGCCAGCAGCCAATTAAGAGGGACAAGCTACGAGCAGTACTTC CASSQLRGTSYEQYF
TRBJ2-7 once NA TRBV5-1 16 TGCGCCAGCAGCTCCAGACACTTTGAAAAGGGGTACGAGCAGTACTTC CASSSRHFEKGYEQYF
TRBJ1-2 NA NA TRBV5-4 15 TGTGCCAGCAGCTTGGGCGACAGAACGAACTATGGCTACACCTTC CASSLGDRTNYGYTF
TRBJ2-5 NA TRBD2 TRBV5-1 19 TGCGCCAGCAGCCCTTCTCGGGGACTAGCGGGAGGTGGGCAAGAGACCCAGTACTTC CASSPSRGLAGGGQETQYF
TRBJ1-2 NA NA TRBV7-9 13 TGTGCCAGCAGTCCAGGGTTTAACTATGGCTACACCTTC CASSPGFNYGYTF
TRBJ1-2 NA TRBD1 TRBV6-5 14 TGTGCCAGCAGTTACCTCGACAGGGGCTATGGCTACACCTTC CASSYLDRGYGYTF
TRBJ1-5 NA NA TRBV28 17 TGTGCCAGCAGGCGCGACAAAGGACAGTATAGCAATCAGCCCCAGCATTTT CASRRDKGQYSNQPQHF
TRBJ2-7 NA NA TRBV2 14 TGTGCCAGCAGTGTACGGGGAGAGGGCTACGAGCAGTACTTC CASSVRGEGYEQYF
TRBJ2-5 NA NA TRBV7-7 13 TGTGCCAGCAGCTCGGGGGAGGCAGAGACCCAGTACTTC CASSSGEAETQYF
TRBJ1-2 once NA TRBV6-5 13 TGTGCCAGCAGGCGACCAGGGTCCGAGAGGTACACCTTC CASRRPGSERYTF
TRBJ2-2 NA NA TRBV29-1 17 TGCAGCGTTGAAGATCCCAGGGGGGTGGTGGGCACCGGGGAGCTGTTTTTT CSVEDPRGVVGTGELFF
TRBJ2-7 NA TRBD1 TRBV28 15 TGTGCCAGTCGAACCGCCGGGACAGGGCTAGGCGAGCAGTACTTC CASRTAGTGLGEQYF
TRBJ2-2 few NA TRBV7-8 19 TGTGCCAGCAGCTTAGGATACAAAAGGACAGCCCAAGGGGCCGGGGAGCTGTTTTTT CASSLGYKRTAQGAGELFF
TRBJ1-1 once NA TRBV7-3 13 TGTGCCAGCAGCTTACAGACGAACACTGAAGCTTTCTTT CASSLQTNTEAFF
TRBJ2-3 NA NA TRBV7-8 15 TGTGCCAGCAGCCCGCTCGGAGGGTCAACAGATACGCAGTATTTT CASSPLGGSTDTQYF
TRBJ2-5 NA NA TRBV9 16 TGTGCCAGCAGCGCCGGCTGGGGGAGTAGTCAAGAGACCCAGTACTTC CASSAGWGSSQETQYF
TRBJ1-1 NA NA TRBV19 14 TGTGCCAGTGATGGCGGGAGGTCGAACACTGAAGCTTTCTTT CASDGGRSNTEAFF
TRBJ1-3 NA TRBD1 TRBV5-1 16 TGCGCCAGCAGCTTGGATCGGGACAGAACTGGAAACACCATATATTTT CASSLDRDRTGNTIYF
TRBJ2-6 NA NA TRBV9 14 TGTGCCAGCAGCGCCCCAGCTGGGGCCAACGTCCTGACTTTC CASSAPAGANVLTF
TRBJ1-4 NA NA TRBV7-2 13 TGTGCCAGCAGCTGGGGCCAAAGTGAAAAACTGTTTTTT CASSWGQSEKLFF
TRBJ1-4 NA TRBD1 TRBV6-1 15 TGTGCCAGCAGTGGACAGGGGAGGGGGCAGGAAAAACTGTTTTTT CASSGQGRGQEKLFF
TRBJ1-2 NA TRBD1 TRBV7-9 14 TGTGCCAGCAACCGACAGGGGGACAACTATGGCTACACCTTC CASNRQGDNYGYTF
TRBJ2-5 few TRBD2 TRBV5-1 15 TGCGCCAGCAGCTCCGGAGCGGGGCCCCAAGAGACCCAGTACTTC CASSSGAGPQETQYF
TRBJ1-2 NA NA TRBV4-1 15 TGCGCCAGCAGCCAAGATGCCCAGGCTAACTATGGCTACACCTTC CASSQDAQANYGYTF
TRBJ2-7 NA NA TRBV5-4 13 TGTGCCAGCAGCTTTGGTCAGGCGTACGAGCAGTACTTC CASSFGQAYEQYF
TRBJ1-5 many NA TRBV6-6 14 TGTGCCAGCAGTTACTCCCAGGGGAATCAGCCCCAGCATTTT CASSYSQGNQPQHF
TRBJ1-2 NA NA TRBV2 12 TGTGCCAGCAAAGAAGGAGTGTATGGCTACACCTTC CASKEGVYGYTF
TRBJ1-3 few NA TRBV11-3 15 TGTGCCAGCAGCGATGAACAGGGCTCTGGAAACACCATATATTTT CASSDEQGSGNTIYF
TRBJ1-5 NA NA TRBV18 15 TGTGCCAGCTCACCACTACAGGGAGGAGACCAGCCCCAGCATTTT CASSPLQGGDQPQHF
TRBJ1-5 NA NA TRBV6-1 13 TGTGCCAGCGGTATAATGGCCAATCAGCCCCAGCATTTT CASGIMANQPQHF
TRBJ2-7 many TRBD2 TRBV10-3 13 TGTGCCATCGGGGGGGTCACCTCCTACGAGCAGTACTTC CAIGGVTSYEQYF